This record looks at one T cell receptor (beta chain) sequence and its context. Its antigen remains undetermined. Base quality data are lacking; no much larger clone is found one base away. The germline ends are 11 bases apart after V is trimmed by 1 base and J by 1 base. The germline V gene encodes CDR1 LGHNA and CDR2 YSLEER. The CDR3 goes from the cysteine to the phenylalanine over 16 residues. Of all the DNA, just the CDR3 is kept, 48 bases in frame from base 1. Sequencing instrument: Illumina NovaSeq 6000. TCR cDNA was synthesized by 5'RACE template switching, through which a universal primer site and unique molecular identifiers were introduced. cDNA synthesis was primed from both the TCR alpha and TCR beta constant segments. Libraries were amplified in two PCR steps, with sample barcodes and sequencing adapters added in the second step. Sequencing of the libraries was done on either Illumina HiSeq 2500 (2x100 bp) or NovaSeq (2x150 bp). As for the original processing: MIGEC handled demultiplexing of reads and collapsing into UMI consensus sequences, while MiXCR performed V(D)J alignment. Vaccine-responding clonotypes were defined with edgeR using replicate PBMC samples, requiring FDR below 0.01 and a log2 fold change above 5 up to day 15. Each bulk clonotype received a CD4 or CD8 identity based on whether the sequenced CD4 or CD8 repertoire contained that clonotype at higher abundance. The public sequencing data were trimmed at Q25 with fastp and processed into clonotypes with MiXCR by TCRdb, which kept only in-frame beta chains. When rows share a CDR3 protein, they turn into one entry using the most common DNA and genes. It is TCRdb's table, rather than the study itself, that gives the V and J calls and clone size. In all, the sample holds 350,000 to 550,000 distinct CDR3 sequences, and about 17% of those were seen once. Roughly a sixth of the sample goes to the ten largest clones.

This sample's treatment or condition label indicates: live attenuated yellow fever vaccine strain. Two biological replicates of bulk PBMCs were collected at each blood-draw timepoint. A standard Ficoll-Paque protocol was used to isolate PBMCs from peripheral blood. TriZol was used to extract RNA from bulk PBMCs, from CD4 and CD8 fractions, and from dextramer-positive and dextramer-negative fractions. The data were obtained in a study of T cells after yellow fever vaccination (dated by TCRdb to the late 2010s). Regarding the complete study: Libraries from fractions with low cell numbers were prepared with the SMART-Seq v4 Ultra Low Input RNA kit. To track T-cell clones before and after primary and booster YFV17D yellow fever vaccination, bulk TCR alpha and beta repertoires were sequenced longitudinally. Bulk PBMC replicates and cell subsets were isolated from blood drawn at multiple timepoints before and after both primary and secondary immunization. The cohort comprised two healthy male donors, one aged 18 to 29 and one aged 30 to 40 years.

Overall study outcomes, separate from this receptor: Most clones expanded after primary vaccination were re-detected after the booster (almost 98% of CD4 and around nine tenths of CD8), suggesting broad memory maintenance. Computational filtering was needed because FACS-sorted repertoires could contain abundant contaminating clonotypes from the bulk population. A small fraction of clonotypes showed up in both the CD4 and CD8 compartments, probably as a result of convergent recombination. The secondary T-cell response was found to be weaker but faster than the primary response, with a peak reached on day 5 rather than on day 15. The study included only two donors, which limits how far the findings can be generalized.

The receptor's source is a man between 18 and 35 years old who received the YFV17D yellow fever vaccine. The specimen was PBMCs, collected before the yellow fever booster vaccination. This sequence uses TRBV4-3 and TRBJ2-4; the D region possibly corresponds to TRBD1 (5 bases align). CDR3 loop: CASSQVQGWAKNIQYF. Read as DNA, the sequence is TGCGCCAGCAGCCAAGTCCAGGGATGGGCCAAAAACATTCAGTACTTC.